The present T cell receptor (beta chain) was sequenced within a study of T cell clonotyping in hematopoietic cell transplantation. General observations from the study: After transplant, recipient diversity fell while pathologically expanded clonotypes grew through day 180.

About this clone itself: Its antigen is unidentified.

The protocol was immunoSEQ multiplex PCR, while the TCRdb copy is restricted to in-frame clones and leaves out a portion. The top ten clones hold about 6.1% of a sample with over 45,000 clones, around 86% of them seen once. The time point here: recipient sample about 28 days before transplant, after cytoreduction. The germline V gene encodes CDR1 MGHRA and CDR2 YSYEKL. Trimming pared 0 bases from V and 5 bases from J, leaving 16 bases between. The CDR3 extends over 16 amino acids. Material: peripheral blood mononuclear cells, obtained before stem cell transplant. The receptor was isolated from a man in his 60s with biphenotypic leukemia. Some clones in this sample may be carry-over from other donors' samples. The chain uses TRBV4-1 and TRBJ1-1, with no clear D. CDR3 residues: CASSQDQLGLRTEAFF. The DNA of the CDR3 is TGCGCCAGCAGCCAAGATCAGTTAGGGCTGCGGACTGAAGCTTTCTTT.